Here is one TCR beta chain with its context. This clonotype has ten or more counts. Its antigen is not yet known. Per-base qualities were not stored, and no clone one base away is much larger. As encoded in the germline V gene, CDR1 is SGHRS while CDR2 is YFSETQ. From its cysteine to its phenylalanine, the CDR3 spans 15 amino acids. Left in the record is the CDR3 DNA by itself, 45 bases read in frame from the first base. Trimming removed 0 bases from V and 5 bases from J, leaving 14 bases between the germline ends. The data were obtained in a study of CD8 T cells in ankylosing spondylitis (dated by TCRdb to about 2017). About the study as a whole: The study profiled T cell receptor beta repertoires in healthy donors and ankylosing spondylitis patients to find disease-linked TCR variants. The full study cohort comprised about 24 ankylosing spondylitis patients and about 110 healthy donors. Peripheral blood was sampled, and synovial fluid was additionally collected from ankylosing spondylitis patients. The investigation overall reported the following: Blood from ankylosing spondylitis patients appeared to be characterized by a TCR beta motif composed of under 10 highly homologous amino acid variants. In peripheral blood, the disease-linked clones were found at relatively low frequencies and had a CD8+ phenotype. Some of the motif variants had been reported before in the synovial fluid and blood of reactive arthritis patients, a finding that suggests common disease-initiation mechanisms. The disease-linked clones were reported to be significantly enriched in matched synovial fluid samples from ankylosing spondylitis patients.

These reads were obtained on an Illumina HiSeq 2500. Quantitative 5'-RACE with molecular barcodes was the method used to prepare the TCR beta libraries. In the authors' own workflow: To identify disease-linked TCR variants, a new computational method was used, one built on a probabilistic model of VDJ rearrangement. TCRdb trimmed public reads at Q25 via fastp, called clones via MiXCR and kept in-frame beta chains. Every distinct CDR3 protein forms one entry, paired with its most common genes and DNA. TCRdb, not the original authors, processed these V and J calls. This sample holds some 130,000 distinct CDR3 sequences; roughly 6.6% were observed only once. The leading ten clones occupy around 12% of the sample.

The origin of this receptor is a female donor with ankylosing spondylitis or in good health (not recorded which). This receptor chain uses TRBV5-1 and TRBJ2-5, and TRBD1 may be the D gene, going by 5 matching bases. Specimen: blood, either unsorted or a sorted T cell fraction (not recorded which). CDR3 sequence: CASSLGARAEETQYF. The nucleotide sequence reads TGCGCCAGCAGCTTGGGAGCCAGGGCGGAGGAGACCCAGTACTTC.